This TCR beta chain was retrieved from a study of OX40 agonist ivuxolimab in advanced cancers. Study-level information: Head and neck, renal cell, melanoma or hepatocellular carcinoma were the cancers that dose-escalation patients had. Findings and limits, study-wide: No determination was made of the antigen specificity of the expanded peripheral T cells.

About this clone: Its antigen is unknown.

Germline V gene lookup returns CDR1 SGHDN and CDR2 FVKESK. The CDR3 length is 17 residues. Trimming took 3 bases from V and 4 from J, leaving 21 bases between them. The repertoire was sequenced with immunoSEQ multiplex PCR; TCRdb's copy has only in-frame clones and lacks some. The sample contains around 150,000 clones, around nine tenths of which appear only once. This sample comprised CD4+ or CD8+ T cells sorted from blood, obtained in a trial of the OX40 agonist ivuxolimab. The sequence derives from an adult with an advanced solid tumor such as melanoma, head and neck, liver or kidney cancer. The V and J genes are TRBV14 and TRBJ2-5; tentatively, D is TRBD1 or TRBD2 (5 bases each). Written as DNA, the CDR3 is TGTGCCAGCAGCCACAGTAGAAGAGGGGTAGTTGTAGAGACCCAGTACTTC. Translating it yields CASSHSRRGVVVETQYF. Based on the CDR3 plus reference TRBV14 and TRBJ2-5, the full variable domain is EAGVTQFPSHSVIEKGQTVTLRCDPISGHDNLYWYRRVMGKEIKFLLHFVKESKQDESGMPNNRFLAERTGGTYSTLKVQPAELEDSGVYFCASSHSRRGVVVETQYFGPGTRLLVL.